This record covers a single TCR beta chain. This record comes from a study of blood T cell repertoires in COVID-19. Background on the study: PBMCs, B-cell-depleted T cells, or T cells were the source of the cDNA or gDNA that made up the material.

Germline values: CDR1 SEHNR, CDR2 FQNEAQ (reference sequence). The CDR3 covers 15 residues. V lost 0 bases and J 4 bases, leaving 10 bases between the germline ends. Sequencing was performed with immunoSEQ multiplex PCR; in TCRdb, only in-frame clones are kept and a portion is missing. This table holds about 260,000 clones, over 80% found once. The sample taken for sequencing was peripheral blood. J is TRBJ1-3 and V is TRBV7-9; no firm D call. This clonotype was obtained from a woman aged 40 to 50 who had recovered from COVID-19. The CDR3 DNA follows: TGTGCCAGCAGCTTAGCGAGATCCCCAGGAAACACCATATATTTT. Translating gives CASSLARSPGNTIYF. Based on the CDR3 plus reference TRBV7-9 and TRBJ1-3, the full variable domain is DTGVSQNPRHKITKRGQNVTFRCDPISEHNRLYWYRQTLGQGPEFLTYFQNEAQLEKSRLLSDRFSAERPKGSFSTLEIQRTEQGDSAMYLCASSLARSPGNTIYFGEGSWLTVV.